The clone carrying this T cell receptor beta chain was detected a few times. The data were obtained in a study of blood T cell repertoires in COVID-19. Assay used: immunoSEQ multiplex PCR; TCRdb lists only in-frame clones, some missing. This sample has fewer than 250,000 clones, with more than 75% found just once. CDR1 is ENHRY and CDR2 is SYGVKD in the germline V gene. V lost 2 bases to trimming and J lost 5 bases, with 9 bases between them. The CDR3 totals 13 residues. Sequencing used peripheral blood. The receptor was derived from a woman aged 40 to 55 with acute or convalescent COVID-19. V and J are TRBV10-3 and TRBJ1-1; unclear D gene. The CDR3 DNA is TGTGCCATCAGTGAGGTGGGAGGAACTGAAGCTTTCTTT. Protein: CAISEVGGTEAFF.